Shown below are 8 T cell receptor beta chains from a single sample sequenced in a study of blood T cell repertoires in COVID-19. Sequencing used immunoSEQ multiplex PCR; TCRdb keeps in-frame clones, though not all of them. Counted here are more than 110,000 clones, about 88% occurring once; the ten biggest clones make up approximately 10%. Sequenced sample: peripheral blood. The receptor source for this set is a man aged 45 to 65 with active or convalescent COVID-19.

This chain links TRBV6-6 with TRBJ2-1, with TRBD2 identical over 7 bases. V lost 8 bases to trimming and J lost 4 bases; unmatched junction nucleotides: 5. The CDR3 runs to 13 residues. CDR1 is MNHNY and CDR2 is SVGAGI in the germline V gene (reference sequence). This chain's CDR3 is CASGGSGYNEQFF. The CDR3 nucleotides read TGTGCCAGCGGCGGGAGTGGTTACAATGAGCAGTTCTTC.

The chain is built from TRBV11-2 and TRBJ1-2; D might be TRBD1 (5 bases). The germline V gene encodes CDR1 SGHAT and CDR2 FQNNGV. Between the trimmed V and J ends, which lost 2 bases and 2 bases, there was a span of 12 bases. The CDR3 is 15 residues long. The CDR3: CASSLRQGWNYGYTF. CDR3 DNA sequence: TGTGCCAGCAGCTTAAGGCAGGGATGGAACTATGGCTACACCTTC.

The rearrangement joins TRBV27 to TRBJ1-1, with D possibly matching TRBD1 (6 bases). Germline lookup yields CDR1 MNHEY and CDR2 SMNVEV (reference sequence). The germline V and J ends were trimmed by 4 bases and 6 bases, with 9 bases remaining between them. This CDR3 comprises 12 residues. The chain's CDR3 is CASSSGESEAFF. The DNA for the CDR3 is TGTGCCAGCAGTTCAGGGGAATCTGAAGCTTTCTTT.

The J gene is TRBJ2-3, the V gene TRBV24-1, with D tentatively TRBD2 (6 bases). Germline CDR1 and CDR2: KGHDR and SFDVKD. This CDR3 has 15 residues. Trimming pared 0 bases from V and 3 bases from J, leaving 9 bases between. The CDR3 region is CATSDLGSGTDTQYF. CDR3 nucleotides: TGTGCCACCAGTGATTTGGGCAGCGGGACAGATACGCAGTATTTT.

V and J are TRBV27 and TRBJ1-2; TRBD1 might be the D (5 bases). CDR3 length: 14 residues. CDR1 and CDR2 from the germline V gene are MNHEY and SMNVEV (reference sequence). V was pared by 3 bases and J by 8 bases, with 16 bases between. The CDR3 sequence: CASSFHDRPGGYTF. CDR3 nucleotide sequence: TGTGCCAGCAGTTTTCATGACAGACCAGGAGGCTACACCTTC.

The V call is TRBV28, the J call TRBJ1-2; D gene ambiguous. CDR1 and CDR2 from the germline V gene are MDHEN and SYDVKM. V lost 6 bases and J 6 bases, leaving 14 bases between the germline ends. The CDR3 has 13 amino acids. CDR3 loop: CASSRTLADGYTF. The CDR3 region has the DNA TGTGCCAGCAGCCGAACGCTAGCCGATGGCTACACCTTC.

The gene calls are TRBV6-5 and TRBJ2-5; 8 bases map to TRBD2. Germline CDR1 reads MNHEY; CDR2 reads SVGAGI. The CDR3 runs to 13 residues. Trimming removed 5 bases from V and 3 bases from J; junction bases left unmatched: 2. CDR3 region: CASSRAGEETQYF. DNA of the CDR3: TGTGCCAGCAGTCGAGCGGGAGAAGAGACCCAGTACTTC.

The CDR3 protein is CASSRAELGYEQYF. Written as DNA, the CDR3 is TGTGCCAGCAGCCGTGCCGAACTAGGTTACGAGCAGTACTTC. The chain employs TRBV14 and TRBJ2-7; maybe TRBD2 (5 bases). Trimming shortened V by 4 bases and J by 4 bases, and 14 bases separated the two germline ends. CDR1 and CDR2 from the germline V gene are SGHDN and FVKESK. The CDR3 consists of 14 residues.